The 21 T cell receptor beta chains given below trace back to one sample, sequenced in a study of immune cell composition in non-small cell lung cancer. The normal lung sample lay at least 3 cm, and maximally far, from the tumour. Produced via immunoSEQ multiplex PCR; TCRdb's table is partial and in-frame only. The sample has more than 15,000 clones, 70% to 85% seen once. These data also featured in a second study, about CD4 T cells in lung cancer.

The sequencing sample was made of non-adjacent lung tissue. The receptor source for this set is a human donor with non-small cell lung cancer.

The CDR3 coding sequence is TGCGCCAGCAGCTTGTTGGGGGCAAACACCATATATTTT. Translated: CASSLLGANTIYF. V is TRBV5-1 and J is TRBJ1-3; TRBD1 might be the D (6 bases). The ends were cut back, 1 base at V and 6 bases at J, with 8 bases in the middle. The CDR3 runs to 13 residues. Germline V gives CDR1 SGHRS, CDR2 YFSETQ.

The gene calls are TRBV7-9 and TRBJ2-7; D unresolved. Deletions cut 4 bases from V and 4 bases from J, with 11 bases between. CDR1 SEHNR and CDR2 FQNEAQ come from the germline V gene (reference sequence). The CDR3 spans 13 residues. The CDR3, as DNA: TGTGCCAGCAGCTCGCAAGTGTCGTACGAGCAGTACTTC. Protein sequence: CASSSQVSYEQYF. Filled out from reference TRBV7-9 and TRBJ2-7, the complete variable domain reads DTGVSQNPRHKITKRGQNVTFRCDPISEHNRLYWYRQTLGQGPEFLTYFQNEAQLEKSRLLSDRFSAERPKGSFSTLEIQRTEQGDSAMYLCASSSQVSYEQYFGPGTRLTVT.

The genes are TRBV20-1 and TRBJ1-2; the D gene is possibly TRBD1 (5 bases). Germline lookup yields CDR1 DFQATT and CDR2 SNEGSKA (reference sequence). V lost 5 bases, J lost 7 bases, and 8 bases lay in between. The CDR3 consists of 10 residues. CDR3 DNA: TGCAGTGCTGCGGGACGTGGCTACACCTTC. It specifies CSAAGRGYTF.

The CDR3 DNA follows: TGCAGTGCCCGCGGGGACTGGAGTACGTACTTC. This gives the protein CSARGDWSTYF. The chain carries TRBV20-1 and TRBJ2-7, with D perhaps matching TRBD2 (6 bases). The CDR3 contains 11 residues. CDR1 and CDR2 (germline): DFQATT, SNEGSKA (reference sequence). V was clipped by 6 bases and J by 12 bases, with 18 bases between them.

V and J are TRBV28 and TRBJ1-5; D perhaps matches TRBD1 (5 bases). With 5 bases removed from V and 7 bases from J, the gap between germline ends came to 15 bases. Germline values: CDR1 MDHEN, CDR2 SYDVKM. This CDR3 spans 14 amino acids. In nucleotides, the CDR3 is TGTGCCAGCAGTCGGGGCCCTGGCGGGCAGCCCCAGCATTTT. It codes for CASSRGPGGQPQHF.

The CDR3 nucleotides read TGCAGCGTTGAAGGGGGTCGCGGTTCGCTCTACGAGCAGTACTTC. Protein: CSVEGGRGSLYEQYF. V usage is TRBV29-1 and J usage is TRBJ2-7, with D unresolved. The length of the CDR3 is 15 residues. Trimming removed 1 base at V and 3 bases at J, with 16 bases between. CDR1 and CDR2 from the germline V gene are SQVTM and ANQGSEA.

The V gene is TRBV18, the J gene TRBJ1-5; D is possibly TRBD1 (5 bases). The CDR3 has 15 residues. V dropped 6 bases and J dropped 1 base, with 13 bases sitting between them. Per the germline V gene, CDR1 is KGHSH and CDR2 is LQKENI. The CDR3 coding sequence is TGTGCCAGCTCCCTCGGGGCACCAAGCAATCAGCCCCAGCATTTT. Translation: CASSLGAPSNQPQHF. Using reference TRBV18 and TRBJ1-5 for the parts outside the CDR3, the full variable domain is NAGVMQNPRHLVRRRGQEARLRCSPMKGHSHVYWYRQLPEEGLKFMVYLQKENIIDESGMPKERFSAEFPKEGPSILRIQQVVRGDSAAYFCASSLGAPSNQPQHFGDGTRLSIL.

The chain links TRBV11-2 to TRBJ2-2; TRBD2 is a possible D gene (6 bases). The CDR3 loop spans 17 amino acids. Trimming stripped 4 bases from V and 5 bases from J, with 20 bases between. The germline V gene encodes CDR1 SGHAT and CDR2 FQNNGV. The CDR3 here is CASSSRFGTGGTGELFF. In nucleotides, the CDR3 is TGTGCCAGCAGCTCAAGGTTCGGGACTGGCGGTACCGGGGAGCTGTTTTTT.

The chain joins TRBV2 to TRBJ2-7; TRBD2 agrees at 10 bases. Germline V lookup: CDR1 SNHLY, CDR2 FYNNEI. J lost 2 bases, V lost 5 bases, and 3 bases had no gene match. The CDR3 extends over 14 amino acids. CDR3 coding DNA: TGTGCCAGCAGTAACAGCGGGAGGGCCTACGAGCAGTACTTC. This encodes CASSNSGRAYEQYF.

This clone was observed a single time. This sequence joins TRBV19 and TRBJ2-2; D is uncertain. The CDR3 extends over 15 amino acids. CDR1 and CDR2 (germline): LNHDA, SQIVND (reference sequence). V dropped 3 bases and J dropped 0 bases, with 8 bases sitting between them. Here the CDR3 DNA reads TGTGCCAGTAGTATTTTCGCCACGAACACCGGGGAGCTGTTTTTT. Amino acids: CASSIFATNTGELFF.

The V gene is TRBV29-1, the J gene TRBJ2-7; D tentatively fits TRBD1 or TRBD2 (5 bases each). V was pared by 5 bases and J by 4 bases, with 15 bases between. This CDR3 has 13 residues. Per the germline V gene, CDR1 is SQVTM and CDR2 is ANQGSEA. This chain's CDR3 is CSVFVGVGYEQYF. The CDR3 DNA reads TGCAGCGTTTTTGTGGGGGTCGGGTACGAGCAGTACTTC.

CDR3 DNA: TGCGCCAGCAGCTTGACCGGGAGCCAAGAGACCCAGTACTTC. Its translation: CASSLTGSQETQYF. This rearrangement joins TRBV5-1 to TRBJ2-5; D possibly corresponds to TRBD2 (6 bases). Per the germline V gene, CDR1 is SGHRS and CDR2 is YFSETQ. The CDR3 spans 14 residues. V lost 1 base and J lost 1, with 8 bases in between.

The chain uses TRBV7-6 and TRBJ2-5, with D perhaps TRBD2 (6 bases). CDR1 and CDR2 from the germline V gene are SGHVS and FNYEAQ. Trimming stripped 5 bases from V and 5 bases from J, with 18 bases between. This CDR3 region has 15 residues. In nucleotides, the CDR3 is TGTGCCAGCAGCCCCCTTCTGGCGGGGAGGGAGACCCAGTACTTC. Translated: CASSPLLAGRETQYF.

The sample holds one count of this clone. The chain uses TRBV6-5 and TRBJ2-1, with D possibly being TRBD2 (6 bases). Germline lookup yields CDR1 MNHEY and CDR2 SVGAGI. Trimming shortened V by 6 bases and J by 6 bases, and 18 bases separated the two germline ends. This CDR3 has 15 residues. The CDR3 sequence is CASSQVGQGGNEQFF. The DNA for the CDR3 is TGTGCCAGCAGCCAGGTCGGCCAGGGAGGCAATGAGCAGTTCTTC.

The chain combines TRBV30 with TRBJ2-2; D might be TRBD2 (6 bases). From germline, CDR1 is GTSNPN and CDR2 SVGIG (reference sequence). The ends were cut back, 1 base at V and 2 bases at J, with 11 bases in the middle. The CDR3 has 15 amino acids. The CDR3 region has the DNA TGTGCCTGGAGTGGGGGACTTTTTAACACCGGGGAGCTGTTTTTT. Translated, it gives CAWSGGLFNTGELFF.

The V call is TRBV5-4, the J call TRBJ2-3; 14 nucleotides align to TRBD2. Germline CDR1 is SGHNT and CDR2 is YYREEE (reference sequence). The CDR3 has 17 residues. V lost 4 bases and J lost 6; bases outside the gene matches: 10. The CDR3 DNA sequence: TGTGCCAGCAGCGCTACACCGGGACTAGCGGGGGAGGATACGCAGTATTTT. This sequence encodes CASSATPGLAGEDTQYF.

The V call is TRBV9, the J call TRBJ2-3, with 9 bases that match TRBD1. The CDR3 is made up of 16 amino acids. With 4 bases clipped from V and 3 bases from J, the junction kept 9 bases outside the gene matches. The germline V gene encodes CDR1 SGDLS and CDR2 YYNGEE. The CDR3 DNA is TGTGCCAGCAGCCTGCCGGGACAGGGAGGGACAGATACGCAGTATTTT. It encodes CASSLPGQGGTDTQYF.

The CDR3 is CASSPSPSFRLNTEAFF. The CDR3 bases are TGTGCCAGCAGCCCATCTCCCTCCTTCCGACTGAACACTGAAGCTTTCTTT. This chain links TRBV11-2 with TRBJ1-1; D unclear. CDR3 length: 17 amino acids. With 5 bases removed from V and 0 bases from J, the gap between germline ends came to 19 bases. Germline CDR1 reads SGHAT; CDR2 reads FQNNGV. Looking up the rest from reference TRBV11-2 and TRBJ1-1 gives the full variable domain: EAGVAQSPRYKIIEKRQSVAFWCNPISGHATLYWYQQILGQGPKLLIQFQNNGVVDDSQLPKDRFSAERLKGVDSTLKIQPAKLEDSAVYLCASSPSPSFRLNTEAFFGQGTRLTVV.

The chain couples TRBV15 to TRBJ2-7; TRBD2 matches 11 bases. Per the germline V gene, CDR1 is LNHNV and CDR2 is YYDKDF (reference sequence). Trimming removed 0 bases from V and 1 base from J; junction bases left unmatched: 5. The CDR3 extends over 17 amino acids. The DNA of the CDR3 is TGTGCCACCAGCAGAGAAAGGCTAGCGGGGGGTTCCTACGAGCAGTACTTC. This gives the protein CATSRERLAGGSYEQYF.

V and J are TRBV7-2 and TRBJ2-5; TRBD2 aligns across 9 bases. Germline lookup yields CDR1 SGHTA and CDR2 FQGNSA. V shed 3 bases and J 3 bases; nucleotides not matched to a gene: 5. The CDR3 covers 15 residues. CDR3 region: CASSFTSGGKETQYF. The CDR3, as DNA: TGTGCCAGCAGCTTTACAAGCGGGGGGAAAGAGACCCAGTACTTC.

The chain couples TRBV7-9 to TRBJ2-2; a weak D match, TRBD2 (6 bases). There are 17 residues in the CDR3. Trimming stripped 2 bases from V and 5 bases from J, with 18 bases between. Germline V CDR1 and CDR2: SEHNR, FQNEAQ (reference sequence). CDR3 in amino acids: CASSLRRGTLLTGELFF. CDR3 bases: TGTGCCAGCAGCTTAAGGCGGGGAACTTTACTAACCGGGGAGCTGTTTTTT.